This T cell receptor beta chain was retrieved from a study of shared clonotypes between healthy human individuals. Study context: In total, the donors were two women and a few men aged 18 to 49. Study-wide points: Clonotype sharing among donors was thought likely to change with sequencing depth. Blood was the sole source, and tissue repertoires probably differ.

Of note for this clone: Antigen specificity is unknown.

Authors' data handling: Filtering differed for immunoSEQ, which gave only junction sequences without quality scores. Clones were sequenced by immunoSEQ multiplex PCR, and TCRdb holds only the in-frame ones, with some missing. That table furnishes V, J and clone size, whereas the DNA furnished D and trimming. This table has 2 million to 2.5 million clones, around 92% appearing once. The CDR3 consists of 14 residues. Trimming stripped 5 bases from V and 0 bases from J, with 10 bases between. CDR1 is MNHEY, CDR2 SMNVEV, per germline (reference sequence). Material for sequencing was naive CD4+ T cells from PBMCs. Subset denoted: CD45RA+ positively selected. The chain uses TRBV27 and TRBJ2-5; D not resolved. This TCR came from a man in his late teens or twenties in good health. Some clones in this sample may be carry-over from other donors' samples. This chain's CDR3 is CASSATIYQETQYF. CDR3 DNA sequence: TGTGCCAGCAGTGCCACAATCTACCAAGAGACCCAGTACTTC.